One sample yielded the 31 T cell receptor beta chains listed below, sequenced in a study of technical replicates of blood from several donors (TCRdb year 2017). Receptors were amplified or captured by the immunoSEQ multiplex PCR assay. This is the immuneACCESS table as TCRdb keeps it, with only in-frame sequences that have V and J called. A part of the clones is gone; compared with another copy, unresolved V genes explain less than half, and the rest is unexplained. The table for this sample lists tens of thousands of clones; around 96% of them were counted only once. Together, the top ten hold 0.37% of the sample. The sample was T cells isolated from PBMCs. These receptors originate from a human donor in good health.

The rearrangement uses TRBV11-3 and TRBJ2-3; TRBD2 aligns across 7 bases. The CDR3 runs 17 residues. The germline CDR1 and CDR2 sequences are SGHNT and YENEEA. With 5 bases clipped from V and 3 bases from J, the junction kept 14 bases outside the gene matches. The CDR3: CASSPGDYSFLTDTQYF. The CDR3 bases are TGTGCCAGCAGCCCCGGGGACTATTCTTTTTTAACAGATACGCAGTATTTT.

This chain connects TRBV2 to TRBJ2-7, with 7 bases identical to TRBD1. Losses at the gene ends were 5 bases for V and 0 bases for J; bases not matched to a gene: 4. The V gene's germline CDR1 is SNHLY and CDR2 FYNNEI. The CDR3 is 14 residues long. The CDR3 here is CASSSGQVSYEQYF. The CDR3 nucleotides are TGTGCCAGCAGTTCAGGACAGGTCTCCTACGAGCAGTACTTC.

The rearrangement links TRBV5-3 to TRBJ2-1; 8 bases are a match to TRBD2. TRBV5-3 is an ORF, and what it does is uncertain. After removal of 8 bases from V and 7 bases from J, the junction contained 11 bases not matched to a gene. This CDR3 comprises 14 residues. The CDR3 spells CARGWTSPSNEQFF. Written as DNA, the CDR3 is TGTGCCAGGGGGTGGACTAGCCCCTCAAATGAGCAGTTCTTC.

The rearrangement links TRBV6-5 to TRBJ2-7; 7 positions agree with TRBD2. The CDR3 extends over 13 amino acids. V shed 5 bases, J shed 2 bases, and the junction held 3 bases outside the gene matches. CDR1 and CDR2 from the germline V gene are MNHEY and SVGAGI. The DNA of the CDR3 is TGTGCCAGCAGTCTAGCGGTTCCCTACGAGCAGTACTTC. It is translated as CASSLAVPYEQYF.

J is TRBJ2-4 and V is TRBV11-2; D is possibly TRBD2 (6 bases). V lost 4 bases and J lost 1, with 20 bases in between. The CDR3 has 18 amino acids. The germline V gene has CDR1 SGHAT and CDR2 FQNNGV. CDR3 coding DNA: TGTGCCAGCAGCTCCATAAAGTTCGGGGGTCGGGCCAAAAACATTCAGTACTTC. Residues: CASSSIKFGGRAKNIQYF.

V usage is TRBV19 and J usage is TRBJ2-7, with TRBD2 identical over 7 bases. The CDR3 contains 12 residues. V shed 3 bases, J shed 7 bases, and the junction held 3 bases outside the gene matches. Germline CDR1 is LNHDA and CDR2 is SQIVND (reference sequence). In DNA form, the CDR3 reads TGTGCCAGTAGTATGGGGGGGGTAGAGCAGTACTTC. Protein: CASSMGGVEQYF.

V usage is TRBV19 and J usage is TRBJ1-1; D may be TRBD1 (6 bases). Germline CDR1 LNHDA, CDR2 SQIVND (reference sequence). V lost 6 bases, J lost 8 bases, and 10 bases lay in between. The CDR3 is 11 residues long. CDR3 loop: CASRRTGEAFF. CDR3 DNA: TGTGCCAGTAGAAGAACAGGGGAAGCTTTCTTT. Full variable domain (missing parts from reference TRBV19 and TRBJ1-1): DGGITQSPKYLFRKEGQNVTLSCEQNLNHDAMYWYRQDPGQGLRLIYYSQIVNDFQKGDIAEGYSVSREKKESFPLTVTSAQKNPTAFYLCASRRTGEAFFGQGTRLTVV.

The rearrangement joins TRBV2 to TRBJ2-1, with D possibly being TRBD2 (6 bases). There are 14 residues in the CDR3. V was cut by 2 bases and J by 8 bases, with 13 bases left in between. Looked up from germline, CDR1 is SNHLY and CDR2 is FYNNEI. In DNA, the CDR3 is TGTGCCAGCAGTGAACTTAGTAGCGGCGATGAGCAGTTCTTC. Protein sequence: CASSELSSGDEQFF. Combining the CDR3 with reference TRBV2 and TRBJ2-1 gives the whole variable domain EPEVTQTPSHQVTQMGQEVILRCVPISNHLYFYWYRQILGQKVEFLVSFYNNEISEKSEIFDDQFSVERPDGSNFTLKIRSTKLEDSAMYFCASSELSSGDEQFFGPGTRLTVL.

The chain couples TRBV6-5 to TRBJ1-2; 9 bases match TRBD1. Germline V gives CDR1 MNHEY, CDR2 SVGAGI. CDR3 length: 13 amino acids. V was pared by 6 bases and J by 6 bases, with 5 bases of the junction left unmatched. The CDR3 sequence: CASSRGTGNGYTF. The DNA for the CDR3 is TGTGCCAGCAGCCGTGGGACAGGGAATGGCTACACCTTC.

V usage is TRBV5-4 and J usage is TRBJ2-1, with D possibly matching TRBD1 (5 bases). V lost 3 bases and J 4 bases, leaving 14 bases between the germline ends. The V gene's germline CDR1 is SGHNT and CDR2 YYREEE (reference sequence). CDR3 size: 15 residues. The CDR3 spells CASSSLQAPYNEQFF. In DNA, the CDR3 is TGTGCCAGCAGCTCCCTACAGGCGCCGTACAATGAGCAGTTCTTC. Full variable domain (missing parts from reference TRBV5-4 and TRBJ2-1): ETGVTQSPTHLIKTRGQQVTLRCSSQSGHNTVSWYQQALGQGPQFIFQYYREEENGRGNFPPRFSGLQFPNYSSELNVNALELDDSALYLCASSSLQAPYNEQFFGPGTRLTVL.

The V and J genes are TRBV30 and TRBJ1-2; 9 nucleotides line up with TRBD1. The V gene's germline CDR1 is GTSNPN and CDR2 SVGIG (reference sequence). The CDR3 is made up of 14 amino acids. After removal of 4 bases from V and 6 bases from J, the junction contained 9 bases not matched to a gene. CDR3 amino acids: CAWMADRGSNGYTF. CDR3 DNA: TGTGCCTGGATGGCGGACAGGGGTTCGAATGGCTACACCTTC.

The gene calls are TRBV2 and TRBJ2-7; 9 nucleotides line up with TRBD2. This CDR3 has 15 residues. CDR1 and CDR2 (germline): SNHLY, FYNNEI. V lost 2 bases to trimming and J lost 0 bases; unmatched junction nucleotides: 2. CDR3 sequence (DNA): TGTGCCAGCAGTGAACGTAGCGGGAGCTCCTACGAGCAGTACTTC. Translation gives CASSERSGSSYEQYF.

The chain carries TRBV10-3 and TRBJ2-3; D gene unclear. Trimming pared 2 bases from V and 1 base from J, leaving 4 bases between. The CDR3 is 13 residues long. CDR1 is ENHRY, CDR2 SYGVKD, per germline. The chain's CDR3 is CAISEGRTDTQYF. CDR3 DNA: TGTGCCATCAGTGAGGGGCGCACAGATACGCAGTATTTT.

V is TRBV2 and J is TRBJ2-5; D is unresolved. V lost 7 bases to trimming and J lost 5 bases, with 8 bases between them. Germline values: CDR1 SNHLY, CDR2 FYNNEI. The CDR3 has 11 amino acids. This chain's CDR3 is CASIPGETQYF. CDR3 bases: TGTGCCAGCATACCCGGGGAGACCCAGTACTTC. Supplemented by reference TRBV2 and TRBJ2-5, the full variable domain reads EPEVTQTPSHQVTQMGQEVILRCVPISNHLYFYWYRQILGQKVEFLVSFYNNEISEKSEIFDDQFSVERPDGSNFTLKIRSTKLEDSAMYFCASIPGETQYFGPGTRLLVL.

This rearrangement joins TRBV23-1 to TRBJ2-5; 12 bases line up with TRBD2. TRBV23-1 is noted as an ORF with a role that remains uncertain. This CDR3 has 19 residues. V lost 1 base and J lost 2; bases outside the gene matches: 11. CDR3 sequence: CASSQFPLAGGPWQETQYF. CDR3 bases: TGCGCCAGCAGTCAATTTCCTCTAGCGGGAGGGCCGTGGCAAGAGACCCAGTACTTC.

This chain joins TRBV28 and TRBJ1-2; perhaps TRBD1 as D (5 bases). CDR1 and CDR2 (germline): MDHEN, SYDVKM. V gave up 4 bases and J gave up 4 bases, with 19 bases separating them. The CDR3 loop spans 16 amino acids. This CDR3 is CASSSPAGPSLYGYTF. Written as DNA, the CDR3 is TGTGCCAGCAGTTCCCCGGCGGGACCTTCGCTCTATGGCTACACCTTC.

Written as DNA, the CDR3 is TGCGCCAGCAATGAAGGGACAGGACCCACCGGGGAGCTGTTTTTT. Protein product: CASNEGTGPTGELFF. This rearrangement joins TRBV10-2 to TRBJ2-2; 8 nucleotides match TRBD1. The CDR3 totals 15 residues. V dropped 7 bases and J dropped 4; count of bases not matched to a gene: 8. Per germline, CDR1 WSHSY and CDR2 SAAADI.

The J gene is TRBJ2-7, the V gene TRBV19; 9 nucleotides line up with TRBD2. In germline, CDR1 is LNHDA, CDR2 SQIVND (reference sequence). The CDR3 runs 17 residues. The V segment lost 3 bases and the J segment 2 bases; nucleotides outside the gene matches: 11. CDR3 DNA: TGTGCCAGTAGTATCCCCAAGGAGCGGGAGGTCCCCTACGAGCAGTACTTC. Its translation: CASSIPKEREVPYEQYF.

This clone was counted only a few times. V is TRBV27 and J is TRBJ1-2, with D unresolved. Germline-derived CDR1 and CDR2 are MNHEY and SMNVEV (reference sequence). Trimming took off 3 bases at V and 8 bases at J, with 16 bases between the two ends. The CDR3 runs 14 residues. CDR3 nucleotides: TGTGCCAGCAGTTTCTCCATGGCACAGTCCGGCTACACCTTC. Translated: CASSFSMAQSGYTF.

V usage is TRBV27 and J usage is TRBJ1-5; no clear D gene. V lost 1 base, J lost 2 bases, and 9 bases lay in between. This CDR3 has 15 amino acids. Germline V CDR1 and CDR2: MNHEY, SMNVEV (reference sequence). The CDR3 DNA is TGTGCCAGCAGTTTATACCCGTCGGGCAATCAGCCCCAGCATTTT. As protein: CASSLYPSGNQPQHF.

In regard to this clone: In the same sample, other DNA sequences code for this CDR3. The chain links TRBV30 to TRBJ2-5, with D unclear. The ends were cut back, 0 bases at V and 5 bases at J, with 4 bases in the middle. In germline, CDR1 is GTSNPN, CDR2 SVGIG (reference sequence). The CDR3 covers 11 residues. Written as DNA, the CDR3 is TGTGCCTGGAGTGTCGGGGAGACCCAGTACTTC. Translation: CAWSVGETQYF. Using reference TRBV30 and TRBJ2-5 for the parts outside the CDR3, the full variable domain is SQTIHQWPATLVQPVGSPLSLECTVEGTSNPNLYWYRQAAGRGLQLLFYSVGIGQISSEVPQNLSASRPQDRQFILSSKKLLLSDSGFYLCAWSVGETQYFGPGTRLLVL.

The chain recombines TRBV28 with TRBJ1-4; no definite D call. V dropped 7 bases and J dropped 0 bases, with 6 bases sitting between them. CDR3 size: 13 residues. The V gene's germline CDR1 is MDHEN and CDR2 SYDVKM. CDR3 DNA sequence: TGTGCCAGCACAGGATCAACTAATGAAAAACTGTTTTTT. It yields the protein CASTGSTNEKLFF.

This chain connects TRBV4-1 to TRBJ2-3; D perhaps matches TRBD1 (5 bases). CDR3 size: 16 residues. Trimming shortened V by 1 base and J by 0 bases, and 11 bases separated the two germline ends. CDR1 is MGHRA and CDR2 is YSYEKL in the germline V gene. The CDR3 sequence is CASSQVPDISTDTQYF. CDR3 in DNA: TGCGCCAGCAGCCAAGTTCCGGACATTAGCACAGATACGCAGTATTTT.

The chain has TRBV29-1 and TRBJ2-7; 8 nucleotides align to TRBD2. Germline V gene lookup returns CDR1 SQVTM and CDR2 ANQGSEA. After removal of 6 bases from V and 3 bases from J, the junction contained 4 bases not matched to a gene. The CDR3 contains 12 residues. The CDR3 spells CSVRLAYYEQYF. In DNA form, the CDR3 reads TGCAGCGTGAGACTAGCGTACTACGAGCAGTACTTC.

V gene TRBV30 combines with J gene TRBJ2-2; D is possibly TRBD2 (5 bases). This CDR3 has 15 residues. V was clipped by 2 bases and J by 5 bases, with 15 bases between them. Germline lookup yields CDR1 GTSNPN and CDR2 SVGIG (reference sequence). CDR3 sequence reads: CAWSLLLPGTGELFF. The DNA for the CDR3 is TGTGCCTGGAGTCTACTCCTCCCGGGGACCGGGGAGCTGTTTTTT. The full variable domain, rest sourced from reference TRBV30 and TRBJ2-2, is SQTIHQWPATLVQPVGSPLSLECTVEGTSNPNLYWYRQAAGRGLQLLFYSVGIGQISSEVPQNLSASRPQDRQFILSSKKLLLSDSGFYLCAWSLLLPGTGELFFGEGSRLTVL.

Concerning this clone itself: Mismatch with germline at one junction end may stem from a read error. V usage is TRBV27 and J usage is TRBJ2-7; D is possibly TRBD1 (6 bases). In germline, CDR1 is MNHEY, CDR2 SMNVEV (reference sequence). The CDR3 extends over 13 amino acids. The CDR3 DNA reads TGTGCCAGCGGTTTAACAGGGTACAGCGAGCAGTACTTC. Translated, it gives CASGLTGYSEQYF.

The chain is built from TRBV28 and TRBJ1-2; D is ambiguous. This CDR3 has 11 residues. The germline V and J ends were trimmed by 6 bases and 8 bases, with 10 bases remaining between them. Germline V gene sequence: CDR1 MDHEN, CDR2 SYDVKM. Here the CDR3 reads CASSSSSGYTF. CDR3 DNA: TGTGCCAGCAGCTCGTCTTCCGGCTACACCTTC.

The chain carries TRBV19 and TRBJ1-5, with 7 bases matching TRBD1. The CDR3 consists of 14 residues. With V trimmed by 3 bases and J by 4 bases, 3 bases remained unmatched. In germline, CDR1 is LNHDA, CDR2 SQIVND (reference sequence). The CDR3 sequence is CASSMRQGNQPQHF. The CDR3 region has the DNA TGTGCCAGTAGTATGAGACAGGGTAATCAGCCCCAGCATTTT.

The chain carries TRBV4-3 and TRBJ2-2, with TRBD2 identical over 8 bases. Per the germline V gene, CDR1 is LGHNA and CDR2 is YSLEER. Trimming took 4 bases from V and 7 from J; bases not matched to a gene: 17. CDR3 length: 18 amino acids. CDR3 residues: CASSLGYWSSGRIGELFF. Here the CDR3 DNA reads TGCGCCAGCAGCCTAGGCTATTGGTCTAGCGGGCGTATCGGGGAGCTGTTTTTT.

About this clone itself: A much larger clone is a single base away; this may be a read error. CDR3 in amino acids: CARPGGECDGGELFF. CDR3 in DNA: TGTGCCCGACCCGGAGGGGAGTGTGATGGCGGGGAGCTGTTTTTT. The chain employs TRBV30 and TRBJ2-2, with D perhaps TRBD2 (6 bases). Germline V gives CDR1 GTSNPN, CDR2 SVGIG (reference sequence). The CDR3 has 15 amino acids. Between the trimmed V and J ends, which lost 8 bases and 7 bases, there was a span of 23 bases. Using reference TRBV30 and TRBJ2-2 for the parts outside the CDR3, the full variable domain is SQTIHQWPATLVQPVGSPLSLECTVEGTSNPNLYWYRQAAGRGLQLLFYSVGIGQISSEVPQNLSASRPQDRQFILSSKKLLLSDSGFYLCARPGGECDGGELFFGEGSRLTVL.

The chain couples TRBV5-1 to TRBJ2-7; possibly TRBD2 for D (5 bases). The CDR3 has 14 residues. Germline assignment: CDR1 SGHRS and CDR2 YFSETQ. V lost 4 bases and J lost 2, with 13 bases in between. The CDR3 region is CASSPGPTTYEQYF. The CDR3 DNA sequence: TGCGCCAGCAGCCCCGGACCGACTACCTACGAGCAGTACTTC.